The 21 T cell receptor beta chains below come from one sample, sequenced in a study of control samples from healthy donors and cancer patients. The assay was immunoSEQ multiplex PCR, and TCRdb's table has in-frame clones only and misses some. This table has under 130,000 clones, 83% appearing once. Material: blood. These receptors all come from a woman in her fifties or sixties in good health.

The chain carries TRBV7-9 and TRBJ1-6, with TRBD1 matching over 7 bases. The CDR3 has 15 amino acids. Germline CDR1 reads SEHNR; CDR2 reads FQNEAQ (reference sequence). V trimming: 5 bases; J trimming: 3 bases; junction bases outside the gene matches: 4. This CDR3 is CASSLDRIYNSPLHF. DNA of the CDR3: TGTGCCAGCAGCCTGGACAGGATCTATAATTCACCCCTCCACTTT.

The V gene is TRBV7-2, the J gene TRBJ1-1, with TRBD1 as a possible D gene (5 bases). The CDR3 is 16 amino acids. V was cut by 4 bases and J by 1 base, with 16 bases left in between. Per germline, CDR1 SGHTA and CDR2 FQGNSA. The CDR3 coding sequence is TGTGCCAGCAGCTCTAAATTGGGGCCGGGGAACACTGAAGCTTTCTTT. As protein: CASSSKLGPGNTEAFF.

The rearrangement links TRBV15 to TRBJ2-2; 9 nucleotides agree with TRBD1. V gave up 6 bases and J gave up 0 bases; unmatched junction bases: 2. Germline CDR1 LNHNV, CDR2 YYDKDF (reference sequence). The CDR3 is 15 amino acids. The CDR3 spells CATRDRGTNTGELFF. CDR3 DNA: TGTGCCACCAGGGACAGGGGCACGAACACCGGGGAGCTGTTTTTT.

CDR3 nucleotide sequence: TGTGCCAGCAAAGCAGAGGTCGCGGCCCAGTACTTC. Translated: CASKAEVAAQYF. The chain employs TRBV2 and TRBJ2-5; D is unresolved. Germline values: CDR1 SNHLY, CDR2 FYNNEI. CDR3 size: 12 residues. The V gene lost 7 bases and the J gene lost 9 bases, with 15 bases spanning the gap.

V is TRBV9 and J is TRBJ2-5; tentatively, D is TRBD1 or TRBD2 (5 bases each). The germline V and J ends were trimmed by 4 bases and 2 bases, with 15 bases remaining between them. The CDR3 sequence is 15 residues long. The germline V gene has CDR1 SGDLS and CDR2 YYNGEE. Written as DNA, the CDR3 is TGTGCCAGCAGCAAGGGAGACAGAGCGCAAGAGACCCAGTACTTC. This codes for CASSKGDRAQETQYF.

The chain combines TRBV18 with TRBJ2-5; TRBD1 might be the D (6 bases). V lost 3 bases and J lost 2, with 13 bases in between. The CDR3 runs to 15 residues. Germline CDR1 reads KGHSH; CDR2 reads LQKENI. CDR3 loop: CASSPLTGSQETQYF. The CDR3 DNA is TGTGCCAGCTCACCTCTTACAGGGAGTCAAGAGACCCAGTACTTC. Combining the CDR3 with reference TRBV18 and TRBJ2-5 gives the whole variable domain NAGVMQNPRHLVRRRGQEARLRCSPMKGHSHVYWYRQLPEEGLKFMVYLQKENIIDESGMPKERFSAEFPKEGPSILRIQQVVRGDSAAYFCASSPLTGSQETQYFGPGTRLLVL.

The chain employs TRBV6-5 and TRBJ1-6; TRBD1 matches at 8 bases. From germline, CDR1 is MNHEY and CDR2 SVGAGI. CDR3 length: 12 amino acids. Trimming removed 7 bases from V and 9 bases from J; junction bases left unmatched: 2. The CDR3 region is CASMDRASPLHF. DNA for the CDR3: TGTGCCAGCATGGACAGGGCTTCACCCCTCCACTTT.

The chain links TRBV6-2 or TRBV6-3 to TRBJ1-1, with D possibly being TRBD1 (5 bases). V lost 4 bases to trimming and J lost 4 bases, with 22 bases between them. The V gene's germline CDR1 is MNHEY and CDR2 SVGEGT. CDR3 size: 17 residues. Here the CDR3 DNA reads TGTGCCAGCAGTTCTCCCCCGTGGATGGGGGGGAGCACTGAAGCTTTCTTT. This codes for CASSSPPWMGGSTEAFF.

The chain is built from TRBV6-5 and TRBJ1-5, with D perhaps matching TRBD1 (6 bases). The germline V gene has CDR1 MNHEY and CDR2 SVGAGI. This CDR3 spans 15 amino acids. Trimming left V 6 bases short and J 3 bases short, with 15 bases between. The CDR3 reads CASRRDIVSNQPQHF. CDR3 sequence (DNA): TGTGCCAGCAGACGGGACATTGTATCCAATCAGCCCCAGCATTTT.

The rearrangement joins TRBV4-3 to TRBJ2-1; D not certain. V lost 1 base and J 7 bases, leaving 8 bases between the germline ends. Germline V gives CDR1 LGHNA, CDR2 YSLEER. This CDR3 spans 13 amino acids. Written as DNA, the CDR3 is TGCGCCAGCAGCCAAGGAAGGGCAAATGAGCAGTTCTTC. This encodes CASSQGRANEQFF.

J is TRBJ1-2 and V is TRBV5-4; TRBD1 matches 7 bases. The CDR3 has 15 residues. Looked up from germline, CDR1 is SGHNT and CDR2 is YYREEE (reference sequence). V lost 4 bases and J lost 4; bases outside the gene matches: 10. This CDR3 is CASSARQGGAYGYTF. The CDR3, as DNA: TGTGCCAGCAGCGCCAGACAGGGAGGCGCCTATGGCTACACCTTC.

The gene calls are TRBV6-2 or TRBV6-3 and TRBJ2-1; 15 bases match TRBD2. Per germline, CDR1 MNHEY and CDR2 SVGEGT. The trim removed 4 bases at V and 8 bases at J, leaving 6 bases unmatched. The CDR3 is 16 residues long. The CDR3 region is CASSFWTSGGADEQFF. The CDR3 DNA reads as TGTGCCAGCAGTTTTTGGACTAGCGGGGGGGCCGATGAGCAGTTCTTC.

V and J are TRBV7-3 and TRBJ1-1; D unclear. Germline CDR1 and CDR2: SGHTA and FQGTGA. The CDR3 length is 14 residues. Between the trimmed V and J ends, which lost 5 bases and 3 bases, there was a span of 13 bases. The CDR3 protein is CASSPSSADTEAFF. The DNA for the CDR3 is TGTGCCAGCAGCCCCTCCAGTGCGGACACTGAAGCTTTCTTT. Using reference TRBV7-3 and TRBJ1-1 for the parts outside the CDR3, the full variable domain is GAGVSQTPSNKVTEKGKYVELRCDPISGHTALYWYRQSLGQGPEFLIYFQGTGAADDSGLPNDRFFAVRPEGSVSTLKIQRTERGDSAVYLCASSPSSADTEAFFGQGTRLTVV.

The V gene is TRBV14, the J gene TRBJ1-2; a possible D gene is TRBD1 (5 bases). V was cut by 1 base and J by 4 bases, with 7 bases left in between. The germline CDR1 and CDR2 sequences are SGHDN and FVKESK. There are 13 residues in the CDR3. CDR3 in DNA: TGTGCCAGCAGCCAAGGGGACGGCTATGGCTACACCTTC. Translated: CASSQGDGYGYTF.

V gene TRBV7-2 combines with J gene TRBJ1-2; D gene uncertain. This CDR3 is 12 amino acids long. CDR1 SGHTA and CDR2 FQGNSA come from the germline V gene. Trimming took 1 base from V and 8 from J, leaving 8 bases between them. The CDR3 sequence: CASSLDHPGYTF. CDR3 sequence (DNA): TGTGCCAGCAGCTTAGACCATCCGGGCTACACCTTC.

CDR3 sequence: CASSLRGIAGPTGELFF. For the CDR3, the DNA is TGTGCCAGCAGCTTACGTGGTATAGCGGGGCCGACGGGGGAGCTGTTTTTT. The V gene is TRBV13, the J gene TRBJ2-2, with 8 bases identical to TRBD2. The CDR3 consists of 17 residues. Germline lookup yields CDR1 PRHDT and CDR2 FYEKMQ (reference sequence). J gave up 8 bases and V 2 bases, and 13 bases lay outside the gene matches. The whole variable domain, remainder taken from reference TRBV13 and TRBJ2-2, is AAGVIQSPRHLIKEKRETATLKCYPIPRHDTVYWYQQGPGQDPQFLISFYEKMQSDKGSIPDRFSAQQFSDYHSELNMSSLELGDSALYFCASSLRGIAGPTGELFFGEGSRLTVL.

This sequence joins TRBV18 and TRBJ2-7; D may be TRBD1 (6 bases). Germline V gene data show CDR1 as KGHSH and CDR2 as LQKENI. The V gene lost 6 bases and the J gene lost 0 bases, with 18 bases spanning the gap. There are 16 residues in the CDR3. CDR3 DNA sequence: TGTGCCAGCTCGTTTACAAAGGGGGTCGCCTCCTACGAGCAGTACTTC. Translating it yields CASSFTKGVASYEQYF. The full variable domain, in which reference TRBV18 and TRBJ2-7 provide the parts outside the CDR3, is NAGVMQNPRHLVRRRGQEARLRCSPMKGHSHVYWYRQLPEEGLKFMVYLQKENIIDESGMPKERFSAEFPKEGPSILRIQQVVRGDSAAYFCASSFTKGVASYEQYFGPGTRLTVT.

This CDR3 reads CASSLYGSSGELFF. The CDR3 region has the DNA TGTGCCAGCAGCTTGTACGGATCTTCCGGGGAGCTGTTTTTT. The rearrangement joins TRBV5-6 to TRBJ2-2; no firm D call. Looked up from germline, CDR1 is SGHDT and CDR2 is YYEEEE. Trimming shortened V by 1 base and J by 6 bases, and 10 bases separated the two germline ends. The length of the CDR3 is 14 residues.

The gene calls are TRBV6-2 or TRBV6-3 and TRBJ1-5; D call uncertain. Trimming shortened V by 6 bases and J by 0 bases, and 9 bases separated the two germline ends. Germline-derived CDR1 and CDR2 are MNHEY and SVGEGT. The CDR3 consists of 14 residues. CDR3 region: CASSPPFSNQPQHF. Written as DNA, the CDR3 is TGTGCCAGCAGCCCTCCCTTTAGCAATCAGCCCCAGCATTTT.

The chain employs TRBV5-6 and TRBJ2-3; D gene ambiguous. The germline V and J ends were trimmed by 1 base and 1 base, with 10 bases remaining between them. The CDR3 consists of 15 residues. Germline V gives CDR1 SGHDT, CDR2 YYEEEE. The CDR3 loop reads CASSLYRVGTDTQYF. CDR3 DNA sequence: TGTGCCAGCAGCTTGTATCGCGTCGGCACAGATACGCAGTATTTT. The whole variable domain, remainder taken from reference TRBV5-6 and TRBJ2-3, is DAGVTQSPTHLIKTRGQQVTLRCSPKSGHDTVSWYQQALGQGPQFIFQYYEEEERQRGNFPDRFSGHQFPNYSSELNVNALLLGDSALYLCASSLYRVGTDTQYFGPGTRLTVL.

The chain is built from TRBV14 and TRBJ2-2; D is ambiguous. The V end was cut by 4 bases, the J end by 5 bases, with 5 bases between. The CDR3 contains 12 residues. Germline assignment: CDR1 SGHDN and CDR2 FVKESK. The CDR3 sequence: CASSRGTGELFF. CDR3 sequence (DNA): TGTGCCAGCAGCCGAGGAACCGGGGAGCTGTTTTTT. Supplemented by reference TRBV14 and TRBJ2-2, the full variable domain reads EAGVTQFPSHSVIEKGQTVTLRCDPISGHDNLYWYRRVMGKEIKFLLHFVKESKQDESGMPNNRFLAERTGGTYSTLKVQPAELEDSGVYFCASSRGTGELFFGEGSRLTVL.